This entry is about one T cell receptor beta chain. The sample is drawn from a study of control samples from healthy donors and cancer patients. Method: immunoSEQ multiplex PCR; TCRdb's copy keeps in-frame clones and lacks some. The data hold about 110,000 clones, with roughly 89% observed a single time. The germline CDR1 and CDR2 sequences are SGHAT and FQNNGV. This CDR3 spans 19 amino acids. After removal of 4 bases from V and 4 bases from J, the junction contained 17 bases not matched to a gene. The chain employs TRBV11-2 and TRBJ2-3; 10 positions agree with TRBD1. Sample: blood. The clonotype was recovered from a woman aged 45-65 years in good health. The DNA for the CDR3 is TGTGCCAGCAGCTCGCGGTGGGGAAGAGGGGACAGGGGACCAGATACGCAGTATTTT. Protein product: CASSSRWGRGDRGPDTQYF.